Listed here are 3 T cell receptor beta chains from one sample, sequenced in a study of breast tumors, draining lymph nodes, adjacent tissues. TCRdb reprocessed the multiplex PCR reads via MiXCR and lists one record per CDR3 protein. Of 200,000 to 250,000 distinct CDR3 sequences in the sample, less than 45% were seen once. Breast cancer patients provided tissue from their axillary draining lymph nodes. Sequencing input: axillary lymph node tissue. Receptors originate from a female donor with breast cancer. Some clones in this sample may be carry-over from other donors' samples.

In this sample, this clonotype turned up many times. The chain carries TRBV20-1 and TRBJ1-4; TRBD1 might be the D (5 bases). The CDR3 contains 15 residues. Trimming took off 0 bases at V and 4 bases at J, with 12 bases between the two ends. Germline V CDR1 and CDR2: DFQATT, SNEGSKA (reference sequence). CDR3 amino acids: CSAREGAGVNEKLFF. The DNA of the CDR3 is TGCAGTGCTAGAGAAGGGGCCGGAGTTAATGAAAAACTGTTTTTT.

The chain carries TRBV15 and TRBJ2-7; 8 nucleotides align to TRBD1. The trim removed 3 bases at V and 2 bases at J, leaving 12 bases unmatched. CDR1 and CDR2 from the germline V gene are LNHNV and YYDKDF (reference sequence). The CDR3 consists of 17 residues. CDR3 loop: CATSSLGGQGPTYEQYF. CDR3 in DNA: TGTGCCACCAGCAGCTTGGGTGGACAGGGCCCTACCTACGAGCAGTACTTC.

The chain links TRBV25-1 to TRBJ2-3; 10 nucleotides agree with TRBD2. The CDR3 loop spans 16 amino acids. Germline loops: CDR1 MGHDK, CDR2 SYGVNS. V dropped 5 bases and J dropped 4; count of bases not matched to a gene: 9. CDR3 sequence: CASSFRAGGPADTQYF. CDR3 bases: TGTGCCAGCAGTTTCAGAGCGGGGGGGCCCGCAGATACGCAGTATTTT. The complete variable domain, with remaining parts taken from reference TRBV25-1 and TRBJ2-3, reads EADIYQTPRYLVIGTGKKITLECSQTMGHDKMYWYQQDPGMELHLIHYSYGVNSTEKGDLSSESTVSRIRTEHFPLTLESARPSHTSQYLCASSFRAGGPADTQYFGPGTRLTVL.